The rows below give T cell receptor beta chains drawn from one sample of a study of T cell repertoires in cytomegalovirus infection. What these receptors recognize is not known. TCRdb called the reads again in MiXCR, with one record for every CDR3 protein. The sample includes a few hundred thousand distinct CDR3 sequences, about 32% of them seen just once. Sequences were derived from cultured PBMCs, sampled from culture after CMV antigen stimulation. All receptors derive from a human donor in good health (CMV status not recorded). Some clones in this sample may be carry-over from other donors' samples. The CDR3 runs from the conserved cysteine through the conserved F or W. A D gene is named only where the DNA matches it firmly. Size is omitted from some rows. Given values are once, few, many or a class for expanded clones.

TRBV7-6	TRBJ1-6	TRBD1	-	TGTGCCAGCAGCTTAGGACAGGGGAGAAATTCACCCCTCCACTTT	CASSLGQGRNSPLHF
TRBV6-2/TRBV6-3	TRBJ2-3	-	-	TGTGCCAGCAGGCTTTCCTGGGATACGCAGTATTTT	CASRLSWDTQYF
TRBV14	TRBJ1-1	TRBD1	-	TGTGCCAGCAGCCAAGGGACAGGGGGCAGAGAAGCTTTCTTT	CASSQGTGGREAFF
TRBV7-2	TRBJ2-5	-	many	TGTGCCAGCAGCTTAGCCCTCAAAGAGACCCAGTACTTC	CASSLALKETQYF
TRBV20-1	TRBJ1-2	-	few	TGCAGTGCTAGAGTCCCAGGGAGGACCAACTATGGCTACACCTTC	CSARVPGRTNYGYTF
TRBV5-4	TRBJ2-3	TRBD2	-	TGTGCCAGCAGCTCCTGGACTAGCGGGGGCACAGATACGCAGTATTTT	CASSSWTSGGTDTQYF
TRBV5-1	TRBJ1-2	TRBD1	few	TGCGCCAGCAGCTTGGCGCATGACAGGGATTTTTATGGCTACACCTTC	CASSLAHDRDFYGYTF
TRBV7-2	TRBJ2-7	TRBD2	many	TGTGCCAGCAGACAGAGACTAGCGGGAGAAGGCGAGCAGTACTTC	CASRQRLAGEGEQYF
TRBV12-3/TRBV12-4	TRBJ1-6	TRBD1	-	TGTGCCAGCAGTTCCCGACAGGGTTCACCCCTCCACTTT	CASSSRQGSPLHF
TRBV6-1	TRBJ1-2	TRBD1	-	TGTGCCAGCAAATCTCCGGGACAGGTCTATGGCTACACCTTC	CASKSPGQVYGYTF
TRBV6-2/TRBV6-3	TRBJ2-3	-	-	TGTGCCAGCAGTTACTCGAGCCCTGCAGAGGCAGATACGCAGTATTTT	CASSYSSPAEADTQYF
TRBV7-8	TRBJ1-1	-	few	TGTGCCAGCAGCACTACCTTCCGCATGGGGGGGGTAGGTGCTTTCTTT	CASSTTFRMGGVGAFF
TRBV7-2	TRBJ1-3	-	-	TGTGCCAGCAGCCCCGAAGGCTGGTACGGAAACACCATATATTTT	CASSPEGWYGNTIYF
TRBV2	TRBJ2-3	TRBD2	once	TGTGCCAGCAGTGAACTAGCGGGAGGGCCCGTAGGGCAGTATTTT	CASSELAGGPVGQYF